These 17 T cell receptor beta chains were sequenced from one sample in a study of regulatory T cells in long-lasting Graves disease. Time point of the sample: persistent/refractory GD, antithyroid drugs over 5 years with positive TRAb. RNA extracted from PBMCs served as the sequencing template. Combining iRepertoire HTBI primers with Arm-PCR of CDR3 regions, the authors built TCR beta libraries. TCRdb re-analysed the multiplex PCR reads in MiXCR, keeping a single row per CDR3 protein. The sample comprises about 460,000 distinct CDR3 sequences, 22% of which are singletons, and less than 15% rests with the top ten. The sequenced sample was peripheral blood mononuclear cells (PBMCs), obtained when the disease was refractory, from a patient treated with antithyroid drugs. Receptor source: a female donor with Graves disease.

This clonotype occurred many times. The gene calls are TRBV27 and TRBJ2-7; 12 bases align to TRBD2. The germline V gene has CDR1 MNHEY and CDR2 SMNVEV (reference sequence). V shed 5 bases, J shed 3 bases, and the junction held 5 bases outside the gene matches. This CDR3 region has 15 residues. CDR3 bases: TGTGCCAGCAGTCCCCGACTAGCGGGGGACTACGAGCAGTACTTC. It is translated as CASSPRLAGDYEQYF.

Many counts were recorded for this clonotype. J is TRBJ2-7 and V is TRBV12-3 or TRBV12-4; D remains unclear. The length of the CDR3 is 14 residues. Trimming cost V 3 bases and J 7 bases, with 16 bases left between them. The CDR3 nucleotides are TGTGCCAGCAGTTTCTCCCCCCCCCTGGGGGAGCAGTACTTC. This translates into CASSFSPPLGEQYF.

This clonotype was recorded many times. V gene TRBV12-3 or TRBV12-4 combines with J gene TRBJ1-4; maybe TRBD1 (5 bases). Trimming removed 6 bases from V and 0 bases from J, with 8 bases in between. The CDR3 is 14 residues long. Here the CDR3 DNA reads TGTGCCAGCAGGGGACCACCAACTAATGAAAAACTGTTTTTT. This encodes CASRGPPTNEKLFF.

This clonotype has just a few counts. The chain combines TRBV20-1 with TRBJ1-1, with D possibly being TRBD1 (5 bases). This CDR3 comprises 13 residues. V lost 5 bases and J lost 4, with 14 bases in between. From germline, CDR1 is DFQATT and CDR2 SNEGSKA (reference sequence). CDR3 sequence (DNA): TGCAGTGCTCCTCGTTGGGGGAGCACTGAAGCTTTCTTT. Translated: CSAPRWGSTEAFF.

This clonotype has ten or more counts. The V call is TRBV29-1, the J call TRBJ1-1; 7 positions agree with TRBD1. V gave up 3 bases and J gave up 5 bases; unmatched junction bases: 3. The CDR3 has 12 amino acids. From germline, CDR1 is SQVTM and CDR2 ANQGSEA. Here the CDR3 reads CSVDRGGTEAFF. DNA for the CDR3: TGCAGCGTTGACAGGGGGGGAACTGAAGCTTTCTTT.

This clonotype was recorded only once. The gene calls are TRBV4-3 and TRBJ2-2; tentatively, D is TRBD1 or TRBD2 (6 bases each). V was trimmed by 5 bases and J by 4 bases, leaving 14 bases between them. Germline assignment: CDR1 LGHNA and CDR2 YSLEER. The CDR3 covers 15 residues. The DNA of the CDR3 is TGCGCCAGCAGCTTCGCTTCGGGGGCCACCGGGGAGCTGTTTTTT. Translating gives CASSFASGATGELFF.

Points on this clonotype: A much larger clone differs by one base, so this may be a read error. The rearrangement uses TRBV6-2 or TRBV6-3 and TRBJ1-1, with unresolved D. The CDR3 extends over 12 amino acids. Germline V CDR1 and CDR2: MNHEY, SVGEGT. The CDR3: CASSEALLRALF. CDR3 DNA: TGTGCCAGCAGTGAGGCCCTACTGAGAGCTCTCTTT.

The chain carries TRBV28 and TRBJ2-3; no clear D. Trimming removed 7 bases at V and 0 bases at J, with 8 bases between. The CDR3 sequence is 13 residues long. CDR1 is MDHEN, CDR2 SYDVKM, per germline. The CDR3 protein is CASTAPSTDTQYF. CDR3 DNA sequence: TGTGCCAGCACAGCCCCTAGCACAGATACGCAGTATTTT.

This clonotype occurred many times. The J gene is TRBJ2-7, the V gene TRBV28, with D hard to call. CDR1 and CDR2 (germline): MDHEN, SYDVKM. The V and J ends lost 6 bases and 6 bases respectively, with 21 bases between them. This CDR3 is built from 15 residues. CDR3 sequence (DNA): TGTGCCAGCAGAACCGACCAGGCCTTGACGGTCGAGCAGTACTTC. It yields the protein CASRTDQALTVEQYF.

This clonotype was counted ten times or more. V and J are TRBV28 and TRBJ1-5, with D perhaps matching TRBD1 (5 bases). Germline V lookup: CDR1 MDHEN, CDR2 SYDVKM. V was trimmed by 6 bases and J by 3 bases, leaving 18 bases between them. The CDR3 is made up of 16 amino acids. The CDR3 bases are TGTGCCAGCAGCCCCCACTCTGGGGGGTCCAATCAGCCCCAGCATTTT. It translates to CASSPHSGGSNQPQHF.

The V and J genes are TRBV7-2 and TRBJ1-3; perhaps TRBD1 as D (5 bases). The CDR3 contains 16 residues. V dropped 0 bases and J dropped 0 bases, with 9 bases sitting between them. Germline loops: CDR1 SGHTA, CDR2 FQGNSA. The CDR3 loop reads CASSLAGVISGNTIYF. The CDR3 DNA follows: TGTGCCAGCAGCTTAGCGGGGGTGATCTCTGGAAACACCATATATTTT.

With respect to this clonotype: This clone may be a read error of a much larger clone one base away. Likely a read error: the CDR3 ends without its conserved phenylalanine or tryptophan. The V call is TRBV20-1, the J call TRBJ2-1; 7 bases are a match to TRBD2. The junction had 4 bases not matched to a gene; V was cut back by 1 base and J by 4 bases. Germline V lookup: CDR1 DFQATT, CDR2 SNEGSKA (reference sequence). This CDR3 spans 14 amino acids. CDR3 in amino acids: CSARGSGYYNEQFL. CDR3 nucleotides: TGCAGTGCTAGAGGTAGCGGGTATTACAATGAGCAGTTCCTC.

In regard to this clonotype: Here the CDR3 omits its conserved ending phenylalanine or tryptophan, so a read error is the likely source. The rearrangement links TRBV5-1 to TRBJ1-1; a possible D gene is TRBD1 (5 bases). Germline CDR1 reads SGHRS; CDR2 reads YFSETQ. The CDR3 is 14 residues long. V was trimmed by 3 bases and J by 4 bases, leaving 13 bases between them. CDR3 bases: TGCGCCAGCAGCTCGGCAGGGTTTTCCACTGAAGCTTTCTCT. Protein: CASSSAGFSTEAFS.

This clonotype has at least ten counts. The rearrangement joins TRBV7-2 to TRBJ2-7, with D possibly being TRBD2 (6 bases). CDR3 length: 15 amino acids. From germline, CDR1 is SGHTA and CDR2 FQGNSA. Trimming cost V 1 base and J 1 base, with 11 bases left between them. Here the CDR3 reads CASSLGPGDSYEQYF. Here the CDR3 DNA reads TGTGCCAGCAGCTTAGGTCCGGGAGATTCCTACGAGCAGTACTTC.

This clonotype was detected only a few times. The V call is TRBV2, the J call TRBJ1-1; 7 nucleotides match TRBD1. Germline lookup yields CDR1 SNHLY and CDR2 FYNNEI. The CDR3 has 15 amino acids. The junction had 6 bases not matched to a gene; V was cut back by 5 bases and J by 0 bases. The CDR3 nucleotides read TGTGCCAGCAGTTTCCTGACAGGGTTGAACACTGAAGCTTTCTTT. It codes for CASSFLTGLNTEAFF.

This chain links TRBV10-3 with TRBJ1-5; 7 bases are shared with TRBD1. V shed 10 bases, J shed 5 bases, and the junction held 5 bases outside the gene matches. Germline V gene sequence: CDR1 ENHRY, CDR2 SYGVKD. The CDR3 spans 12 residues. CDR3 in amino acids: CATGTADQPQHF. In DNA form, the CDR3 reads TGTGCCACCGGGACAGCGGATCAGCCCCAGCATTTT.

This clonotype was detected ten times or more. V usage is TRBV6-4 and J usage is TRBJ1-2, with D possibly being TRBD1 (5 bases). The CDR3 totals 15 residues. The germline V gene encodes CDR1 MRHNA and CDR2 SNTAGT. Trimming shortened V by 10 bases and J by 2 bases, and 20 bases separated the two germline ends. Here the CDR3 DNA reads TGTGCCACCTACGGCGCCCGGGGCCCCAACTATGGCTACACCTTC. The encoded protein is CATYGARGPNYGYTF.